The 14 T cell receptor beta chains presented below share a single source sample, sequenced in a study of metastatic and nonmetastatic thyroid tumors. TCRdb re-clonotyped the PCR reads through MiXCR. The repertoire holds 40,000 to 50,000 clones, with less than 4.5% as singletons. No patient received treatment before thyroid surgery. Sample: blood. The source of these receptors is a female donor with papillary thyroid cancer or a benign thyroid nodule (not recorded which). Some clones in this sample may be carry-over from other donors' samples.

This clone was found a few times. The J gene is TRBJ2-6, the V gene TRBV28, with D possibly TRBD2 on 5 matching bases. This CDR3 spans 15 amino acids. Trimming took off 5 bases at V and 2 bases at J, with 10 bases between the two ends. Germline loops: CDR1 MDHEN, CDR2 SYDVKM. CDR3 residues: CASSPGSPGANVLTF. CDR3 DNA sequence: TGTGCCAGCAGTCCGGGGAGTCCTGGGGCCAACGTCCTGACTTTC.

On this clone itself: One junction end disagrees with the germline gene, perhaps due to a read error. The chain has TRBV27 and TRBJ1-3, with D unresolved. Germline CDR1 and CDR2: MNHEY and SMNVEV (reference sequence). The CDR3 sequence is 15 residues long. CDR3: CASILSRATGNTIYF. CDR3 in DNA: TGTGCCAGCATTTTATCTAGGGCGACTGGAAACACCATATATTTT.

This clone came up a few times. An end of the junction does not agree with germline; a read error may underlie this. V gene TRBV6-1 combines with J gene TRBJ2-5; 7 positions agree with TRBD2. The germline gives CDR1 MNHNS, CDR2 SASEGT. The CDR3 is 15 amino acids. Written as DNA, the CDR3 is TGTGCCAGCATTGAAGCGTCGGGAGGCCTAGAGACCCAGTACTTC. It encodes CASIEASGGLETQYF.

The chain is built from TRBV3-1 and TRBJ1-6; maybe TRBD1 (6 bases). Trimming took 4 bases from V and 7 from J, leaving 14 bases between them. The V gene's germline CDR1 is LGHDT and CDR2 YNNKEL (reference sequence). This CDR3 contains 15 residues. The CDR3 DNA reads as TGTGCCAGCAGCCGAGGGACAACGGGGAATTCACCCCTCCACTTT. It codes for CASSRGTTGNSPLHF.

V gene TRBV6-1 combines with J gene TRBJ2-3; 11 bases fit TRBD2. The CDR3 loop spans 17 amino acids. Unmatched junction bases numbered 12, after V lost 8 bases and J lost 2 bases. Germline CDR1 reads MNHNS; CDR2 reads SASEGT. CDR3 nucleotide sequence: TGTGCCAGCCATCTAGCGGGAGGTTCCGCTTACACAGATACGCAGTATTTT. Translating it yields CASHLAGGSAYTDTQYF.

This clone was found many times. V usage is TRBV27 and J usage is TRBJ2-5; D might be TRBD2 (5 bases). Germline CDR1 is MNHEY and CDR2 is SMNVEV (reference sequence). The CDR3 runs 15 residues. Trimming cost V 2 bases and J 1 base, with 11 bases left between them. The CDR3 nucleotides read TGTGCCAGCAGTTTAACAGCGGTTCTCCAAGAGACCCAGTACTTC. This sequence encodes CASSLTAVLQETQYF.

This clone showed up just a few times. CDR3 nucleotide sequence: TGTGCCAGCAGTTTGGGACAGGGGGCCAACGAGCAGTACTTC. Protein product: CASSLGQGANEQYF. The rearrangement links TRBV12-3 or TRBV12-4 to TRBJ2-7; TRBD1 aligns across 12 bases. This CDR3 is 14 amino acids long. Losses at the gene ends were 3 bases for V and 5 bases for J; bases not matched to a gene: 2.

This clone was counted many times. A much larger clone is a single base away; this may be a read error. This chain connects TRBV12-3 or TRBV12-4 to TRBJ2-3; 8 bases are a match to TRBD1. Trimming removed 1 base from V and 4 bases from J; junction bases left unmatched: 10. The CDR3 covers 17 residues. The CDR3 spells CASSLGVEAGGSDTQYF. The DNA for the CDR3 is TGTGCCAGCAGTTTAGGGGTTGAGGCAGGGGGCTCAGATACGCAGTATTTT.

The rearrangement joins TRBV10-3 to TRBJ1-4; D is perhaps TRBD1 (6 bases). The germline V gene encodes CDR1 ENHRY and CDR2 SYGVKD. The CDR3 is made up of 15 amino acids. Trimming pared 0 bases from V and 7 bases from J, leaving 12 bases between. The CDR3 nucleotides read TGTGCCATCAGTGAGTCGACAGGCGGAGGTGAAAAACTGTTTTTT. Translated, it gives CAISESTGGGEKLFF.

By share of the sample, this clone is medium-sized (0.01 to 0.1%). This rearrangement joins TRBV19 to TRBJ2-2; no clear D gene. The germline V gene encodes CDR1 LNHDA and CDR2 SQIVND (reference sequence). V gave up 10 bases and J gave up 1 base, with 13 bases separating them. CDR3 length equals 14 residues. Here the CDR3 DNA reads TGTGCCACCGACATGGGGTTGAACACCGGGGAGCTGTTTTTT. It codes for CATDMGLNTGELFF.

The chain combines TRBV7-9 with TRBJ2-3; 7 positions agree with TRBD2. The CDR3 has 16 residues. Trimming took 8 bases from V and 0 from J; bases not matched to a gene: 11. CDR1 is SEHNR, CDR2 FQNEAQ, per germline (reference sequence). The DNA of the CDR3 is TGTGCCAGCGATGTCGGACTAGATTCTAGCACAGATACGCAGTATTTT. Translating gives CASDVGLDSSTDTQYF.

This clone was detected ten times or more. The CDR3 loop is CASSPRDSYEQYF. CDR3 coding DNA: TGTGCCAGCAGTCCCCGGGACAGCTACGAGCAGTACTTC. J is TRBJ2-7 and V is TRBV6-1; TRBD1 agrees at 7 bases. CDR1 and CDR2 (germline): MNHNS, SASEGT. Losses at the gene ends were 5 bases for V and 3 bases for J; bases not matched to a gene: 4. CDR3 size: 13 residues.

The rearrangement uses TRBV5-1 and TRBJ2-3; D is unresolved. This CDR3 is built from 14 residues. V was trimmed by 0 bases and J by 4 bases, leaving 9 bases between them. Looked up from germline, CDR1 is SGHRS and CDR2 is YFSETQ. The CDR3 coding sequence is TGCGCCAGCAGCTTGGAAGGGCCCGCAGATACGCAGTATTTT. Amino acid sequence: CASSLEGPADTQYF.

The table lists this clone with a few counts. The CDR3 DNA reads TGTGCCAGCAGTCTGCGTCGCGGGGGGGAGACCCAGTACTTC. Encoded protein: CASSLRRGGETQYF. The chain recombines TRBV6-1 with TRBJ2-5; 8 bases map to TRBD2. After removal of 5 bases from V and 5 bases from J, the junction contained 7 bases not matched to a gene. Germline values: CDR1 MNHNS, CDR2 SASEGT. The CDR3 is made up of 14 amino acids.